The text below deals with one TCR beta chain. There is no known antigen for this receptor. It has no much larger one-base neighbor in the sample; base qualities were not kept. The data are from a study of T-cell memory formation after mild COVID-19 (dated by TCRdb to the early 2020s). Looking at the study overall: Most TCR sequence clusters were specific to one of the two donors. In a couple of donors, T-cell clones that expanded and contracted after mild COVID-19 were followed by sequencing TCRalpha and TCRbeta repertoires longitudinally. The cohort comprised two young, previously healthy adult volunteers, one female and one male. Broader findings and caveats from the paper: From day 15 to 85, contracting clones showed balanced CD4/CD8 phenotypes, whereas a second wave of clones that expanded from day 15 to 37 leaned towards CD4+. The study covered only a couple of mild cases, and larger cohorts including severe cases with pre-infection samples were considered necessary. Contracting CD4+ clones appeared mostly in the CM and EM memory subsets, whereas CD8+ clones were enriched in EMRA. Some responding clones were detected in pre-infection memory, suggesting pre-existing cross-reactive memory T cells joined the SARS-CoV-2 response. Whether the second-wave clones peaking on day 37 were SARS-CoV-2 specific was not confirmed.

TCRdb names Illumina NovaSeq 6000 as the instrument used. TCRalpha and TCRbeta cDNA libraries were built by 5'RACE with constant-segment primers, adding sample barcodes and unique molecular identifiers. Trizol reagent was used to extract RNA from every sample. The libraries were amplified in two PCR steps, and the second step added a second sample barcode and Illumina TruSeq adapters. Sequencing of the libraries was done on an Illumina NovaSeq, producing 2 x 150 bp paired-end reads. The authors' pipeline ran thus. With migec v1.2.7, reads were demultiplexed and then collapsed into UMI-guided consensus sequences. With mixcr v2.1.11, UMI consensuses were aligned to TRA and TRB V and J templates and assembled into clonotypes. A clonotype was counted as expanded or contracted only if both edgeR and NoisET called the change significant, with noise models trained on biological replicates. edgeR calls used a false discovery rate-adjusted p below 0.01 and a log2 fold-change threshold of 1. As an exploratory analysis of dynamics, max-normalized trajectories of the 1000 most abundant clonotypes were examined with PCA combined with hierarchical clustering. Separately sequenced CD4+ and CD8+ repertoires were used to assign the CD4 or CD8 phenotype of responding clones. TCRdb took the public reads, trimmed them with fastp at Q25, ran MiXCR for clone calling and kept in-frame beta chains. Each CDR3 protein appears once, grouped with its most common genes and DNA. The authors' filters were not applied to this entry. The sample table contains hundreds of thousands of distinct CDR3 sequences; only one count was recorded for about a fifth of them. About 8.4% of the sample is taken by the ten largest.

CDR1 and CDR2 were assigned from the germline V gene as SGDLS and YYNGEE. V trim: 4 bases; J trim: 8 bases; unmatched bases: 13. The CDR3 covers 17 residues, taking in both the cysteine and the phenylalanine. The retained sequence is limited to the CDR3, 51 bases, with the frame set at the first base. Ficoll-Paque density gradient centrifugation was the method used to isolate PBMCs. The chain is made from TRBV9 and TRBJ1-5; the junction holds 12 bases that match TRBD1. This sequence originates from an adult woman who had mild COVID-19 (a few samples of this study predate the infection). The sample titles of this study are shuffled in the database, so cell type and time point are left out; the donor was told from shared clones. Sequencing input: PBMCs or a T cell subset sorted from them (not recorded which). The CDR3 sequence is CASSLGPGQGAKEPQHF. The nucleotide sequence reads TGTGCCAGCAGCTTGGGACCGGGACAGGGGGCTAAGGAGCCCCAGCATTTT.